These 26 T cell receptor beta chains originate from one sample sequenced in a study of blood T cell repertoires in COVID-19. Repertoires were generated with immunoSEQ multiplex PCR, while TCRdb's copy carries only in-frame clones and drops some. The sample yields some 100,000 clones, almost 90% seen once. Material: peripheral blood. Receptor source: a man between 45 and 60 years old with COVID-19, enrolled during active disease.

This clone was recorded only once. CDR3: CASSQRTGGPFEQFF. The CDR3 coding sequence is TGTGCCAGCAGCCAACGGACAGGGGGCCCTTTTGAGCAGTTCTTC. This chain joins TRBV3-1 (or the pseudogene TRBV3-2) and TRBJ2-1; TRBD1 aligns across 11 bases. V lost 2 bases, J lost 9 bases, and 6 bases stayed unmatched. Looked up from germline, CDR1 is LGHDT and CDR2 is YNNKEL (reference sequence). The CDR3 extends over 15 amino acids.

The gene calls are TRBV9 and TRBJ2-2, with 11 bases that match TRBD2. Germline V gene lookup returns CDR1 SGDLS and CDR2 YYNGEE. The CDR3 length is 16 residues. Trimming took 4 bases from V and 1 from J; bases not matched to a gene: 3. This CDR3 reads CASSFSGGVNTGELFF. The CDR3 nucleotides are TGTGCCAGCAGCTTTAGCGGGGGGGTGAACACCGGGGAGCTGTTTTTT.

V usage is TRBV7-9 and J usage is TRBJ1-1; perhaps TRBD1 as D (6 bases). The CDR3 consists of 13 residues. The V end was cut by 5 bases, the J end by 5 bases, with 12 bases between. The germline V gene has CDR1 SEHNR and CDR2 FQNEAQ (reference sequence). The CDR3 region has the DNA TGTGCCAGCAGCCCACAGGGAGGGACTGAAGCTTTCTTT. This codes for CASSPQGGTEAFF.

The CDR3 loop reads CASSQHNRGGYGYTF. In DNA, the CDR3 is TGTGCCAGCAGCCAACATAACAGGGGAGGCTATGGCTACACCTTC. J is TRBJ1-2 and V is TRBV3-1 (or the pseudogene TRBV3-2), with 7 bases matching TRBD1. Germline assignment: CDR1 LGHDT and CDR2 YNNKEL (reference sequence). V dropped 2 bases and J dropped 4; count of bases not matched to a gene: 7. The CDR3 runs to 15 residues.

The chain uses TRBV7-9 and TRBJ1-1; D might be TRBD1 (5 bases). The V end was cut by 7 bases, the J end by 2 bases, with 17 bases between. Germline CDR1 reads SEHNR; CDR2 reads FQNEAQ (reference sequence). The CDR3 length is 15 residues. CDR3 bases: TGTGCCAGCACGACCCCGCAGGGAGGAAACACTGAAGCTTTCTTT. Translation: CASTTPQGGNTEAFF.

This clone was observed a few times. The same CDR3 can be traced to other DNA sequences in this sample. CDR3 sequence: CASSQGQGMNTEAFF. The DNA of the CDR3 is TGTGCCAGCAGCCAAGGACAGGGCATGAACACTGAAGCTTTCTTT. The V gene is TRBV3-1 (or the pseudogene TRBV3-2), the J gene TRBJ1-1; 7 nucleotides match TRBD1. V dropped 1 base and J dropped 0; count of bases not matched to a gene: 2. There are 15 residues in the CDR3. Germline CDR1 reads LGHDT; CDR2 reads YNNKEL (reference sequence).

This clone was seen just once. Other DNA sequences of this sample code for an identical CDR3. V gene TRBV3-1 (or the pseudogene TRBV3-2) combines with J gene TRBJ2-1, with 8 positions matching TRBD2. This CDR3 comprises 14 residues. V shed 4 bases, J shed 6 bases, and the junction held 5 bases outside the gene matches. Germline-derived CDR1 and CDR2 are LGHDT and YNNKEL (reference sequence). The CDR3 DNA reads TGTGCCAGCAGCCTGGCGGGGGGTGGCAATGAGCAGTTCTTC. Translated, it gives CASSLAGGGNEQFF.

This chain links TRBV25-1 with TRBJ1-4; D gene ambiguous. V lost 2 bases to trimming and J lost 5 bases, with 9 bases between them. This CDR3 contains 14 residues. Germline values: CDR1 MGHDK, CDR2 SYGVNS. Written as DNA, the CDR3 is TGTGCCAGCAGTGAAACAACAATCAATGAAAAACTGTTTTTT. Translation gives CASSETTINEKLFF.

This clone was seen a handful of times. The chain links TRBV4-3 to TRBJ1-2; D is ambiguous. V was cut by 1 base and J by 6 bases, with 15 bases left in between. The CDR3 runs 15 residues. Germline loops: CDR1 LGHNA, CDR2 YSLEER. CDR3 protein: CASSQGVKPEDGYTF. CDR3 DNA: TGCGCCAGCAGCCAAGGCGTCAAACCTGAGGATGGCTACACCTTC.

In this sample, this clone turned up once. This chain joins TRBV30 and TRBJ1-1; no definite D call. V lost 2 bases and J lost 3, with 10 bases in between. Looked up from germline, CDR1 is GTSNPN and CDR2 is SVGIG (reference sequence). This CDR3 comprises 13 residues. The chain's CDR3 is CAWSTGVDTEAFF. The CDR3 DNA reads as TGTGCCTGGAGTACCGGGGTTGACACTGAAGCTTTCTTT.

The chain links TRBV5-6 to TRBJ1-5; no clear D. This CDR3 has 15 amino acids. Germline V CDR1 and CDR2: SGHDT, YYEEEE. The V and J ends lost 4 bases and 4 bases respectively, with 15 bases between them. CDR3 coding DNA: TGTGCCAGCAGCCGGGTGGATTCGGGAAATCAGCCCCAGCATTTT. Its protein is CASSRVDSGNQPQHF.

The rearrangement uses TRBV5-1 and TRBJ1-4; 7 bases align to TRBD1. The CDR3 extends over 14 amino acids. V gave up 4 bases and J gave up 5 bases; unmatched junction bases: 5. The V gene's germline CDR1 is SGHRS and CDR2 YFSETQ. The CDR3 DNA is TGCGCCAGCAGCCGGACAGGAAACAATGAAAAACTGTTTTTT. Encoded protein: CASSRTGNNEKLFF.

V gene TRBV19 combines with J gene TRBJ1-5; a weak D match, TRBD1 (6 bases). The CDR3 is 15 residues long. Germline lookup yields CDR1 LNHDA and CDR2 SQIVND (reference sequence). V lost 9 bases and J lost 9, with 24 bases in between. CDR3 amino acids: CASSGRGQGKGPQHF. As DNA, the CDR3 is TGTGCCAGCTCCGGCAGAGGGCAGGGGAAAGGGCCCCAGCATTTT.

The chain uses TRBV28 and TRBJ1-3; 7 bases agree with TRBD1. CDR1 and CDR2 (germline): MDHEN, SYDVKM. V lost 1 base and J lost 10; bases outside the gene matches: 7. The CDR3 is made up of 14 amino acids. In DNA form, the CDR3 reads TGTGCCAGCAGTTTATCACGGACAGGCCTTACCATATATTTT. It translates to CASSLSRTGLTIYF.

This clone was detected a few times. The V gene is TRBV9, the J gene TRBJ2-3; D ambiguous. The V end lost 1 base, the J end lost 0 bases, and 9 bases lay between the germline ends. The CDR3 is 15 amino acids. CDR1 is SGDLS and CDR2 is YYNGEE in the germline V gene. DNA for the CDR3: TGTGCCAGCAGCGTAACGATCACTAGCACAGATACGCAGTATTTT. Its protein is CASSVTITSTDTQYF.

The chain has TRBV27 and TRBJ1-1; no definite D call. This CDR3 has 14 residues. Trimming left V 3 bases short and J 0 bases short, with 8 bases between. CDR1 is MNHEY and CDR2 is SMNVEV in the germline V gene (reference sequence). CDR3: CASSFKRMNTEAFF. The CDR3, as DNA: TGTGCCAGCAGTTTCAAGCGCATGAACACTGAAGCTTTCTTT.

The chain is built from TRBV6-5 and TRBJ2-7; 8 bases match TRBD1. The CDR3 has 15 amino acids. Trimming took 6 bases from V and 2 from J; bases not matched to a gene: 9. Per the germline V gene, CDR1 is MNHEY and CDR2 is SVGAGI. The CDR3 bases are TGTGCCAGCAGCCACTTGGGACAGGCCACCTACGAGCAGTACTTC. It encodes CASSHLGQATYEQYF.

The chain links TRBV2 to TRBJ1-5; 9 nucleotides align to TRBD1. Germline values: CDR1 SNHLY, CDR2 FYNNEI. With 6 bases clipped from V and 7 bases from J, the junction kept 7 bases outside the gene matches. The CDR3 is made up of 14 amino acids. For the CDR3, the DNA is TGTGCCAGCAGAGAACAGGGGGCTTACCAGCCCCAGCATTTT. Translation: CASREQGAYQPQHF. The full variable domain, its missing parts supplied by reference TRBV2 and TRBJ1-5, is EPEVTQTPSHQVTQMGQEVILRCVPISNHLYFYWYRQILGQKVEFLVSFYNNEISEKSEIFDDQFSVERPDGSNFTLKIRSTKLEDSAMYFCASREQGAYQPQHFGDGTRLSIL.

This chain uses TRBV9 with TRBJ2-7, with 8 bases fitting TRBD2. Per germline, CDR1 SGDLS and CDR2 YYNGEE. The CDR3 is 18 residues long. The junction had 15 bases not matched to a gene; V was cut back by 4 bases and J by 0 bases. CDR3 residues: CASSTPGGGGSPSYEQYF. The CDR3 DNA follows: TGTGCCAGCAGCACCCCCGGGGGCGGGGGGTCCCCCTCCTACGAGCAGTACTTC.

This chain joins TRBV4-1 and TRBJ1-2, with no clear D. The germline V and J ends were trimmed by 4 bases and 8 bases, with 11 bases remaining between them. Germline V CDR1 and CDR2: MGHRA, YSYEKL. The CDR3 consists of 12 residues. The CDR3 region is CASSLKRGGYTF. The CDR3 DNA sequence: TGCGCCAGCAGCCTTAAAAGAGGGGGCTACACCTTC.

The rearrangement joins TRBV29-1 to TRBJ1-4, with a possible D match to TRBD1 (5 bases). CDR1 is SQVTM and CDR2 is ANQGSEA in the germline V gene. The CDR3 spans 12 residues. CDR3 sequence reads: CRPGEANEKLFF. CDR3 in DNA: TGCAGGCCGGGGGAGGCTAATGAAAAACTGTTTTTT. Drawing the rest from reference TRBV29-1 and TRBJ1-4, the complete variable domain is SAVISQKPSRDICQRGTSLTIQCQVDSQVTMMFWYRQQPGQSLTLIATANQGSEATYESGFVIDKFPISRPNLTFSTLTVSNMSPEDSSIYLCRPGEANEKLFFGSGTQLSVL.

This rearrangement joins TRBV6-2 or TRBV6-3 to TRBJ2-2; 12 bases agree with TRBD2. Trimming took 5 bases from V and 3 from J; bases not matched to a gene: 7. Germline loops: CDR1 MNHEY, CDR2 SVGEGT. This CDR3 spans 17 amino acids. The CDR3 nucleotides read TGTGCCAGCAGTCTACGCCGACTAGCGGGGGACACCGGGGAGCTGTTTTTT. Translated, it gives CASSLRRLAGDTGELFF.

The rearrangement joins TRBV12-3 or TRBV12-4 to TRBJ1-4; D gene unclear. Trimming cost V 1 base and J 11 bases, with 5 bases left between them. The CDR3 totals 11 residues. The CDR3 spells CASSLGVKLFF. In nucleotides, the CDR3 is TGTGCCAGCAGTTTAGGAGTCAAACTGTTTTTT.

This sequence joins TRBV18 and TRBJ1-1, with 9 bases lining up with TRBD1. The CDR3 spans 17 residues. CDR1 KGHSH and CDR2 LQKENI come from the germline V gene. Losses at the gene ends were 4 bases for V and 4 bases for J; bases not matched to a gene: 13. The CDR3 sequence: CASSLGQGSRRGTEAFF. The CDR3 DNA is TGTGCCAGCTCACTGGGACAGGGTTCGAGACGGGGCACTGAAGCTTTCTTT.

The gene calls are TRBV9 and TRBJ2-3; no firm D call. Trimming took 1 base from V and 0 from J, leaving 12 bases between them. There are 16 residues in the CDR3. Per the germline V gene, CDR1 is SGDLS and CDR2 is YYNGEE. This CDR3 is CASSVSVSSSTDTQYF. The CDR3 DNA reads TGTGCCAGCAGCGTATCGGTATCTAGTAGCACAGATACGCAGTATTTT.

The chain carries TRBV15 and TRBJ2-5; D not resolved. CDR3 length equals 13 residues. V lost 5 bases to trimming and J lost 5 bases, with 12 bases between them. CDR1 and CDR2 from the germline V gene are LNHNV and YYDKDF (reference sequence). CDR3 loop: CATSSRHDETQYF. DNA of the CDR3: TGTGCCACCAGCTCGCGGCACGACGAGACCCAGTACTTC.